These 27 T cell receptor beta chains were sequenced from one sample in a study of CD8 T cells in Susac syndrome. The RNA, roughly 0.45 to 1 ug, was put through reverse transcription using random hexamers. TCRdb passed the immunoSEQ multiplex PCR reads through MiXCR, listing each CDR3 protein once. This table has roughly 150,000 distinct CDR3 sequences, roughly 96% appearing once. Sequencing was done on a sample of CD8+ T cells from PBMCs. These receptors were obtained from a human donor with multiple sclerosis.

The chain is built from TRBV10-3 and TRBJ2-7, with D possibly matching TRBD1 (6 bases). Germline-derived CDR1 and CDR2 are ENHRY and SYGVKD. V shed 10 bases and J shed 5 bases, with 24 bases lying between them. The CDR3 covers 15 residues. The CDR3 DNA is TGTGCCACTTACCCAACCTCGACAGGCGTGGACGAGCAGTACTTC. Translating it yields CATYPTSTGVDEQYF.

J is TRBJ2-6 and V is TRBV29-1; no definite D call. The germline V gene encodes CDR1 SQVTM and CDR2 ANQGSEA. This CDR3 contains 14 residues. V was shortened by 0 bases and J by 3 bases, with 6 bases between the two germline ends. CDR3 coding DNA: TGCAGCGTTGAAGAGGGGTTTGGGGCCAACGTCCTGACTTTC. Protein product: CSVEEGFGANVLTF.

The chain couples TRBV18 to TRBJ2-1, with a tentative D call TRBD1 (5 bases). Trimming took 2 bases from V and 4 from J, leaving 15 bases between them. Germline V gives CDR1 KGHSH, CDR2 LQKENI. The CDR3 runs to 16 residues. CDR3 protein: CASSPGAPELYNEQFF. CDR3 nucleotide sequence: TGTGCCAGCTCACCAGGGGCCCCGGAACTTTACAATGAGCAGTTCTTC.

The chain is built from TRBV12-3 or TRBV12-4 and TRBJ2-1, with D possibly TRBD1 on 6 matching bases. The CDR3 totals 13 residues. V lost 7 bases to trimming and J lost 7 bases, with 14 bases between them. CDR3 nucleotides: TGTGCCAGCAACGCCGGACAGATTAATGAGCAGTTCTTC. Protein: CASNAGQINEQFF.

The genes are TRBV5-1 and TRBJ2-6; 7 bases are shared with TRBD1. The germline V gene has CDR1 SGHRS and CDR2 YFSETQ. The ends lost 6 bases at V and 3 bases at J; junction bases unmatched: 6. CDR3 length: 15 residues. The CDR3 region has the DNA TGCGCCAGCACACCAAGGGGGCTTGGGGCCAACGTCCTGACTTTC. Translation: CASTPRGLGANVLTF.

The chain uses TRBV13 and TRBJ2-1; D perhaps matches TRBD1 (5 bases). Germline V gene lookup returns CDR1 PRHDT and CDR2 FYEKMQ (reference sequence). The CDR3 covers 16 residues. The V end lost 5 bases, the J end lost 1 base, and 15 bases lay between the germline ends. The CDR3 DNA follows: TGTGCCAGCAGCCTAGTAGGGGCTGGATCCTACAATGAGCAGTTCTTC. Protein product: CASSLVGAGSYNEQFF.

V usage is TRBV7-9 and J usage is TRBJ2-5, with D possibly being TRBD2 (5 bases). The length of the CDR3 is 12 residues. V lost 3 bases and J lost 5, with 7 bases in between. Germline CDR1 and CDR2: SEHNR and FQNEAQ (reference sequence). The CDR3 coding sequence is TGTGCCAGCAGCTTCGAGGGTGAGACCCAGTACTTC. Amino acids: CASSFEGETQYF.

The CDR3 is CASSLVVSGELMNTEAFF. The CDR3, as DNA: TGTGCCAGCAGCTTAGTGGTTTCGGGGGAACTCATGAACACTGAAGCTTTCTTT. The chain is built from TRBV13 and TRBJ1-1; D might be TRBD1 (5 bases). CDR3 size: 18 residues. V shed 1 base and J shed 0 bases, with 18 bases lying between them. CDR1 is PRHDT, CDR2 FYEKMQ, per germline (reference sequence).

The V call is TRBV9, the J call TRBJ2-5, with D tentatively TRBD1 (6 bases). This CDR3 is built from 15 residues. V lost 6 bases and J lost 1, with 16 bases in between. The germline V gene has CDR1 SGDLS and CDR2 YYNGEE. The CDR3 spells CASNPTGITQETQYF. CDR3 sequence (DNA): TGTGCCAGCAACCCGACAGGTATCACCCAAGAGACCCAGTACTTC.

This chain links TRBV9 with TRBJ2-3; D possibly corresponds to TRBD2 (6 bases). Looked up from germline, CDR1 is SGDLS and CDR2 is YYNGEE. Trimming took 2 bases from V and 0 from J, leaving 10 bases between them. CDR3 size: 15 residues. CDR3 region: CASSVGRGSTDTQYF. The CDR3 nucleotides read TGTGCCAGCAGCGTGGGACGGGGGAGCACAGATACGCAGTATTTT.

The chain carries TRBV13 and TRBJ1-1; the D gene is possibly TRBD1 (6 bases). The germline CDR1 and CDR2 sequences are PRHDT and FYEKMQ (reference sequence). V lost 8 bases to trimming and J lost 3 bases, with 16 bases between them. The CDR3 loop spans 14 amino acids. The DNA of the CDR3 is TGTGCCAGCGGAATAAGGGGGGGGCACACTGAAGCTTTCTTT. Amino acid sequence: CASGIRGGHTEAFF.

This clonotype is a singleton in its sample. The chain combines TRBV20-1 with TRBJ2-7; the D call may be TRBD1 or TRBD2 (5 bases each). The CDR3 is made up of 12 amino acids. Germline loops: CDR1 DFQATT, CDR2 SNEGSKA (reference sequence). The CDR3 loop reads CALSGGSYEQYF. DNA of the CDR3: TGCGCATTAAGTGGGGGCTCCTACGAGCAGTACTTC.

This clonotype was found a few times. The chain carries TRBV5-6 and TRBJ2-1, with D perhaps matching TRBD1 (6 bases). CDR1 is SGHDT and CDR2 is YYEEEE in the germline V gene. Trimming shortened V by 4 bases and J by 10 bases, and 15 bases separated the two germline ends. This CDR3 has 13 amino acids. As DNA, the CDR3 is TGTGCCAGCAGCGCGACAGGCAATGGGGAGCAGTTCTTC. Residues: CASSATGNGEQFF.

The chain has TRBV7-9 and TRBJ2-3; no firm D call. Trimming shortened V by 5 bases and J by 2 bases, and 11 bases separated the two germline ends. CDR3 length equals 14 residues. Germline loops: CDR1 SEHNR, CDR2 FQNEAQ (reference sequence). CDR3 residues: CASSPDGLTDTQYF. In nucleotides, the CDR3 is TGTGCCAGCAGCCCCGACGGCCTCACAGATACGCAGTATTTT.

The genes are TRBV29-1 and TRBJ2-5; TRBD1 agrees at 7 bases. Per the germline V gene, CDR1 is SQVTM and CDR2 is ANQGSEA. CDR3 length: 14 residues. V shed 3 bases and J 1 base; nucleotides not matched to a gene: 5. This CDR3 is CSVEGTDLQETQYF. In DNA form, the CDR3 reads TGCAGCGTTGAGGGGACAGACCTCCAAGAGACCCAGTACTTC.

This sequence joins TRBV13 and TRBJ1-4, with 8 bases lining up with TRBD1. CDR3 length equals 15 residues. The trim removed 5 bases at V and 3 bases at J, leaving 5 bases unmatched. Germline CDR1 reads PRHDT; CDR2 reads FYEKMQ (reference sequence). CDR3 protein: CASSRRTGPNEKLFF. For the CDR3, the DNA is TGTGCCAGCAGCCGCCGGACAGGGCCTAATGAAAAACTGTTTTTT.

The V and J genes are TRBV27 and TRBJ2-5; 12 bases are a match to TRBD2. In germline, CDR1 is MNHEY, CDR2 SMNVEV (reference sequence). The J segment lost 5 bases and the V segment lost 5 bases, leaving 9 bases of the junction unmatched. This CDR3 contains 16 residues. In DNA, the CDR3 is TGTGCCAGCAGTATCTCGACTAGCGGGGGAGAGGAGACCCAGTACTTC. This codes for CASSISTSGGEETQYF.

The CDR3, as DNA: TGCGCCAGCAGAGCGGGACAAGGGGAGACCCAGTACTTC. Amino acid sequence: CASRAGQGETQYF. V is TRBV5-1 and J is TRBJ2-5, with TRBD2 as a possible D gene (7 bases). The CDR3 consists of 13 residues. Trimming took 5 bases from V and 5 from J, leaving 13 bases between them. CDR1 and CDR2 (germline): SGHRS, YFSETQ.

The CDR3 DNA follows: TGTGCCAGCAGCTCGGGTGGGGGAGATACGCAGTATTTT. Translation gives CASSSGGGDTQYF. J is TRBJ2-3 and V is TRBV7-9, with D perhaps assigned TRBD1 or TRBD2 (5 bases each). V lost 4 bases and J lost 5, with 10 bases in between. CDR3 length: 13 amino acids. Germline CDR1 reads SEHNR; CDR2 reads FQNEAQ (reference sequence). The whole variable domain, filled in from reference TRBV7-9 and TRBJ2-3, reads DTGVSQNPRHKITKRGQNVTFRCDPISEHNRLYWYRQTLGQGPEFLTYFQNEAQLEKSRLLSDRFSAERPKGSFSTLEIQRTEQGDSAMYLCASSSGGGDTQYFGPGTRLTVL.

The rearrangement uses TRBV15 and TRBJ1-2; 10 nucleotides agree with TRBD1. CDR1 is LNHNV, CDR2 YYDKDF, per germline (reference sequence). The V gene end was trimmed by 0 bases and the J gene end by 3 bases; junction bases not matched to a gene: 4. This CDR3 spans 16 amino acids. The CDR3 spells CATSRDLDRGYYGYTF. DNA of the CDR3: TGTGCCACCAGCAGAGATCTGGACAGGGGGTACTATGGCTACACCTTC.

The V call is TRBV29-1, the J call TRBJ2-1, with 7 nucleotides matching TRBD1. The germline V gene encodes CDR1 SQVTM and CDR2 ANQGSEA. V was pared by 0 bases and J by 3 bases, with 14 bases of the junction left unmatched. The CDR3 is 18 residues long. CDR3 residues: CSVEDPLRDRAHYNEQFF. Written as DNA, the CDR3 is TGCAGCGTTGAAGATCCCCTTCGTGACAGGGCCCACTACAATGAGCAGTTCTTC.

A single count supports this clonotype. This chain uses TRBV20-1 with TRBJ2-5; maybe TRBD1 (5 bases). Trimming removed 0 bases from V and 5 bases from J, with 13 bases in between. The CDR3 is 14 residues long. Germline V CDR1 and CDR2: DFQATT, SNEGSKA (reference sequence). The CDR3 DNA reads TGCAGTGCTAGAGATCTAGGGGCAGGGGAGACCCAGTACTTC. It is translated as CSARDLGAGETQYF.

The chain has TRBV3-1 and TRBJ1-1; D gene uncertain. Looked up from germline, CDR1 is LGHDT and CDR2 is YNNKEL (reference sequence). CDR3 length: 12 amino acids. Trimming left V 3 bases short and J 4 bases short, with 6 bases between. The CDR3 DNA reads TGTGCCAGCAGCCATCTGTTCACTGAAGCTTTCTTT. This translates into CASSHLFTEAFF.

The CDR3 DNA reads TGTGCCACCAGTGATATCGGCTCGTTCGGTCAGTATCCCGGACAGGGGACTTCACCCCTCCACTTT. The encoded protein is CATSDIGSFGQYPGQGTSPLHF. The V call is TRBV24-1, the J call TRBJ1-6, with 9 bases matching TRBD1. Germline V gives CDR1 KGHDR, CDR2 SFDVKD. There are 22 residues in the CDR3. V trimming: 3 bases; J trimming: 9 bases; junction bases outside the gene matches: 26.

The chain employs TRBV20-1 and TRBJ2-1; the D is unclear. The CDR3 loop spans 14 amino acids. The germline CDR1 and CDR2 sequences are DFQATT and SNEGSKA (reference sequence). The V end was cut by 0 bases, the J end by 3 bases, with 9 bases between. The CDR3 sequence is CSARDHQNYNEQFF. The CDR3 region has the DNA TGCAGTGCTAGAGATCACCAGAACTACAATGAGCAGTTCTTC.

V usage is TRBV20-1 and J usage is TRBJ2-1; D is perhaps TRBD1 (5 bases). There are 12 residues in the CDR3. V lost 5 bases to trimming and J lost 4 bases, with 9 bases between them. CDR1 is DFQATT and CDR2 is SNEGSKA in the germline V gene (reference sequence). The CDR3 loop is CSADQGYNEQFF. In DNA, the CDR3 is TGCAGTGCTGATCAGGGTTACAATGAGCAGTTCTTC.

This chain connects TRBV20-1 to TRBJ1-6, with D unresolved. The germline gives CDR1 DFQATT, CDR2 SNEGSKA (reference sequence). This CDR3 contains 16 residues. Trimming took off 2 bases at V and 5 bases at J, with 16 bases between the two ends. DNA of the CDR3: TGCAGTGCTAGAAGGAGGGATTTGACGGATAATTCACCCCTCCACTTT. Its translation is CSARRRDLTDNSPLHF.